The sequence of this TCR beta chain was determined in a study of technical replicates of blood from a handful of donors. The data were produced by immunoSEQ multiplex PCR, yet TCRdb's version contains in-frame clones alone and is incomplete. The sample contains about 73,000 clones, around 93% of which appear only once. This CDR3 comprises 15 residues. The ends were cut back, 4 bases at V and 2 bases at J, with 14 bases in the middle. CDR1 and CDR2 from the germline V gene are SGHDN and FVKESK. Source material: T cells isolated from PBMCs. The clonotype originates from a human donor in good health. V is TRBV14 and J is TRBJ2-5; D may be TRBD2 (6 bases). The CDR3 nucleotides read TGTGCCAGCAGCCCTATGTTGGGGGGACAAGAGACCCAGTACTTC. This encodes CASSPMLGGQETQYF.